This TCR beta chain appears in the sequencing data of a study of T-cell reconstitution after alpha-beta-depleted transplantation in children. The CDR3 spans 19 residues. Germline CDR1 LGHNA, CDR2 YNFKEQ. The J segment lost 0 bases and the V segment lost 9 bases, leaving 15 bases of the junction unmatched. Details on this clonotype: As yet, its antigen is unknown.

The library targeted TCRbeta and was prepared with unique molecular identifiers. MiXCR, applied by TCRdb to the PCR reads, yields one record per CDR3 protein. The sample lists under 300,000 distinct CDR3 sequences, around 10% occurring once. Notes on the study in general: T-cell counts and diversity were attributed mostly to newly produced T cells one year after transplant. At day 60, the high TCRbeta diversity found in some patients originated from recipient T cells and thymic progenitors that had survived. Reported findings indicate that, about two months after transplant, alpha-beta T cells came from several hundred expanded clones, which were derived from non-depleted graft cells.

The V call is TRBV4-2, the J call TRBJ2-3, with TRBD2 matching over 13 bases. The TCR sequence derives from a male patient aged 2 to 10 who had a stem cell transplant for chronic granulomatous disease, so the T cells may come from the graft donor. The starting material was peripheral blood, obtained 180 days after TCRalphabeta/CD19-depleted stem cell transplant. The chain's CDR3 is CASRQRPGLAGTSTDTQYF. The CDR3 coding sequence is TGTGCCAGTCGCCAAAGACCGGGACTAGCGGGGACTAGCACAGATACGCAGTATTTT.